Below are 27 T cell receptor beta chains sequenced from a single sample in a study of cytomegalovirus exposure and HLA in healthy donors. Use of 60 Vbeta and 13 Jbeta primers characterized the PCR. Some clones are missing from TCRdb's copy, which holds only in-frame ones; the method was immunoSEQ multiplex PCR. The repertoire holds approximately 150,000 clones, roughly three quarters seen once, with about an eighth in the top ten. The sample was PBMCs. All receptors derive from a woman between 40 and 55 years old in good health and CMV-seronegative.

In the case of this clone: One end of the junction does not line up with germline, which may come from a read error. The chain uses TRBV4-3 and TRBJ1-4, with 8 bases identical to TRBD1. The CDR3 has 16 amino acids. CDR1 and CDR2 (germline): LGHNA, YSLEER. The CDR3 bases are TGCGCCAGCAGACAAGGACAGGGAGAAACTAATGAAAAACTGTTTTTT. Its translation: CASRQGQGETNEKLFF.

The chain recombines TRBV5-1 with TRBJ2-5; weak D call: TRBD2 (6 bases). CDR3 length: 14 amino acids. Trimming left V 7 bases short and J 5 bases short, with 18 bases between. Germline V gene data show CDR1 as SGHRS and CDR2 as YFSETQ. The CDR3 nucleotides read TGCGCCAGCCGTGACCCGTCTGGGGGGGAGACCCAGTACTTC. As protein: CASRDPSGGETQYF. The full variable domain, with the rest looked up from reference TRBV5-1 and TRBJ2-5, is KAGVTQTPRYLIKTRGQQVTLSCSPISGHRSVSWYQQTPGQGLQFLFEYFSETQRNKGNFPGRFSGRQFSNSRSEMNVSTLELGDSALYLCASRDPSGGETQYFGPGTRLLVL.

The rearrangement links TRBV19 to TRBJ2-5; maybe TRBD2 (6 bases). Between the trimmed V and J ends, which lost 6 bases and 4 bases, there was a span of 12 bases. This CDR3 region has 13 residues. Germline-derived CDR1 and CDR2 are LNHDA and SQIVND (reference sequence). CDR3 amino acids: CASRGWDLETQYF. The DNA of the CDR3 is TGTGCCAGTAGGGGGTGGGACTTAGAGACCCAGTACTTC.

This rearrangement joins TRBV28 to TRBJ2-1; D is possibly TRBD1 (6 bases). Per germline, CDR1 MDHEN and CDR2 SYDVKM. The CDR3 runs 15 residues. Deletions cut 2 bases from V and 9 bases from J, with 17 bases between. As DNA, the CDR3 is TGTGCCAGCAGTTTAGCTGGGCAGGGGCAGAGTGAGCAGTTCTTC. This sequence encodes CASSLAGQGQSEQFF.

The sample holds a few counts of this clone. The rearrangement links TRBV9 to TRBJ2-7; a possible D gene is TRBD1 (6 bases). Trimming cost V 4 bases and J 3 bases, with 17 bases left between them. CDR1 is SGDLS, CDR2 YYNGEE, per germline. This CDR3 is built from 15 residues. CDR3 bases: TGTGCCAGCAGCCCAGACATGGGGGCGGGCTACGAGCAGTACTTC. Residues: CASSPDMGAGYEQYF.

This clone was seen a handful of times. The gene calls are TRBV4-1 and TRBJ2-5; 7 bases fit TRBD2. Germline V gene data show CDR1 as MGHRA and CDR2 as YSYEKL. The ends lost 0 bases at V and 3 bases at J; junction bases unmatched: 4. This CDR3 comprises 15 residues. The CDR3 protein is CASSQDWDYKETQYF. The CDR3 nucleotides are TGCGCCAGCAGCCAAGATTGGGACTATAAAGAGACCCAGTACTTC.

The chain employs TRBV7-9 and TRBJ1-2; D unclear. Per the germline V gene, CDR1 is SEHNR and CDR2 is FQNEAQ (reference sequence). CDR3 length: 15 residues. V lost 3 bases to trimming and J lost 4 bases, with 15 bases between them. The CDR3 here is CASSLPGVSVYGYTF. The CDR3 DNA sequence: TGTGCCAGCAGCTTGCCCGGGGTCTCTGTCTATGGCTACACCTTC. Combining the CDR3 with reference TRBV7-9 and TRBJ1-2 gives the whole variable domain DTGVSQNPRHKITKRGQNVTFRCDPISEHNRLYWYRQTLGQGPEFLTYFQNEAQLEKSRLLSDRFSAERPKGSFSTLEIQRTEQGDSAMYLCASSLPGVSVYGYTFGSGTRLTVV.

This sequence joins TRBV28 and TRBJ2-2; 11 bases are shared with TRBD1. V trimming: 1 base; J trimming: 7 bases; junction bases outside the gene matches: 8. The germline CDR1 and CDR2 sequences are MDHEN and SYDVKM. The CDR3 contains 17 residues. As DNA, the CDR3 is TGTGCCAGCAGTTTATCCGGGACAGGGGGAGGGATCGGGGAGCTGTTTTTT. It specifies CASSLSGTGGGIGELFF. Full variable domain (outside the CDR3, taken from reference TRBV28 and TRBJ2-2): DVKVTQSSRYLVKRTGEKVFLECVQDMDHENMFWYRQDPGLGLRLIYFSYDVKMKEKGDIPEGYSVSREKKERFSLILESASTNQTSMYLCASSLSGTGGGIGELFFGEGSRLTVL.

Concerning this clone: A read error may produce the germline difference seen at one junction end. V and J are TRBV7-9 and TRBJ1-2, with 7 bases fitting TRBD1. Per germline, CDR1 SEHNR and CDR2 FQNEAQ (reference sequence). This CDR3 has 13 amino acids. The CDR3 DNA reads as TGTTCCAGCAGCGTCGGGACAGCCTATGGCTACACCTTC. It translates to CSSSVGTAYGYTF.

This clone was observed a few times. The chain carries TRBV19 and TRBJ2-1, with 7 bases lining up with TRBD2. Germline V gives CDR1 LNHDA, CDR2 SQIVND (reference sequence). With V trimmed by 1 base and J by 7 bases, 10 bases remained unmatched. The CDR3 sequence is 16 residues long. This chain's CDR3 is CASSIGGGSRSNEQFF. CDR3 sequence (DNA): TGTGCCAGTAGTATAGGGGGCGGGAGTAGATCTAATGAGCAGTTCTTC.

The chain has TRBV7-2 and TRBJ2-3; TRBD2 aligns across 12 bases. This CDR3 contains 16 residues. Unmatched junction bases numbered 4, after V lost 4 bases and J lost 2 bases. Germline CDR1 SGHTA, CDR2 FQGNSA. The CDR3 region has the DNA TGTGCCAGCAGCTCCGGACTAGCGGGGCTCACAGATACGCAGTATTTT. Its protein is CASSSGLAGLTDTQYF.

This clone occurred once. The DNA for the CDR3 is TGTGCCAGCAGCCACCCGACAGGGGATCACGAGCAGTACTTC. As protein: CASSHPTGDHEQYF. J is TRBJ2-7 and V is TRBV11-2; TRBD1 aligns across 8 bases. The CDR3 sequence is 14 residues long. Germline V gene data show CDR1 as SGHAT and CDR2 as FQNNGV. V shed 5 bases and J 5 bases; nucleotides not matched to a gene: 8.

This clone has just a few counts. The chain uses TRBV28 and TRBJ1-5; a weak D match, TRBD1 (6 bases). CDR3 length: 14 residues. The V gene's germline CDR1 is MDHEN and CDR2 SYDVKM. V dropped 8 bases and J dropped 4 bases, with 15 bases sitting between them. DNA for the CDR3: TGTGCCAGCCGCAGCGGGGGCGAGAATCAGCCCCAGCATTTT. Encoded protein: CASRSGGENQPQHF.

This clone appeared once. J is TRBJ1-6 and V is TRBV30; tentative D call: TRBD1 (6 bases). Germline values: CDR1 GTSNPN, CDR2 SVGIG (reference sequence). V was trimmed by 2 bases and J by 7 bases, leaving 12 bases between them. This CDR3 has 14 residues. Here the CDR3 DNA reads TGTGCCTGGAGTAGGACAGTAGAGAATTCACCCCTCCACTTT. The encoded protein is CAWSRTVENSPLHF.

This chain links TRBV18 with TRBJ2-2; D not certain. There are 13 residues in the CDR3. The germline V gene encodes CDR1 KGHSH and CDR2 LQKENI. Trimming shortened V by 6 bases and J by 2 bases, and 7 bases separated the two germline ends. This chain's CDR3 is CASSGPNTGELFF. In DNA, the CDR3 is TGTGCCAGCTCGGGCCCAAACACCGGGGAGCTGTTTTTT.

This chain connects TRBV28 to TRBJ1-2, with D possibly TRBD1 on 6 matching bases. Trimming pared 3 bases from V and 8 bases from J, leaving 10 bases between. This CDR3 has 12 amino acids. Germline lookup yields CDR1 MDHEN and CDR2 SYDVKM. For the CDR3, the DNA is TGTGCCAGCAGTTTGCGGGGGCTCGGCTACACCTTC. This codes for CASSLRGLGYTF.

This clone was seen just once. The chain couples TRBV15 to TRBJ2-7; 8 nucleotides align to TRBD1. V lost 6 bases and J lost 1; bases outside the gene matches: 5. Germline CDR1 and CDR2: LNHNV and YYDKDF (reference sequence). There are 14 residues in the CDR3. Here the CDR3 reads CATRSDRGSYEQYF. The CDR3 bases are TGTGCCACCAGGAGTGACAGGGGTTCCTACGAGCAGTACTTC.

V usage is TRBV9 and J usage is TRBJ1-1; unclear D gene. This CDR3 is built from 15 residues. Germline CDR1 SGDLS, CDR2 YYNGEE. The germline V and J ends were trimmed by 0 bases and 0 bases, with 9 bases remaining between them. The CDR3 sequence is CASSVALGMNTEAFF. CDR3 DNA sequence: TGTGCCAGCAGCGTAGCCCTCGGGATGAACACTGAAGCTTTCTTT.

The CDR3, as DNA: TGTGCCAGCAGCCTAGCGGGGGGGGGCAGCACAGATACGCAGTATTTT. Amino acids: CASSLAGGGSTDTQYF. The J gene is TRBJ2-3, the V gene TRBV2, with 12 bases identical to TRBD2. Germline V gene sequence: CDR1 SNHLY, CDR2 FYNNEI. Unmatched junction bases numbered 4, after V lost 6 bases and J lost 0 bases. This CDR3 spans 16 amino acids.

This chain connects TRBV4-2 to TRBJ2-4, with TRBD2 matching 7 bases. The trim removed 4 bases at V and 3 bases at J, leaving 15 bases unmatched. The CDR3 sequence is 18 residues long. CDR1 and CDR2 from the germline V gene are LGHNA and YNFKEQ. CDR3 in amino acids: CASSPTVGGGPYKNIQYF. The CDR3 DNA reads TGTGCCAGCAGCCCCACGGTGGGCGGGGGACCATACAAAAACATTCAGTACTTC.

CDR3 sequence reads: CAGGGVNQPQHF. The CDR3 DNA sequence: TGTGCCGGCGGGGGGGTGAATCAGCCCCAGCATTTT. The chain carries TRBV28 and TRBJ1-5; TRBD1 might be the D (5 bases). Looked up from germline, CDR1 is MDHEN and CDR2 is SYDVKM. This CDR3 is built from 12 residues. Trimming removed 11 bases at V and 4 bases at J, with 12 bases between.

The V and J genes are TRBV5-5 and TRBJ2-3, with 7 nucleotides matching TRBD2. Germline V CDR1 and CDR2: SGHKS, YYEKEE (reference sequence). The ends lost 0 bases at V and 5 bases at J; junction bases unmatched: 6. This CDR3 comprises 15 residues. The CDR3 nucleotides are TGTGCCAGCAGCTTGGCCGGGACTAATAAAGATACGCAGTATTTT. Its protein product is CASSLAGTNKDTQYF.

This chain uses TRBV14 with TRBJ1-6; no clear D gene. V was trimmed by 4 bases and J by 0 bases, leaving 4 bases between them. Germline CDR1 is SGHDN and CDR2 is FVKESK. The CDR3 extends over 14 amino acids. The CDR3 is CASSLRSYNSPLHF. Here the CDR3 DNA reads TGTGCCAGCAGCCTCCGCTCCTATAATTCACCCCTCCACTTT.

J is TRBJ2-7 and V is TRBV7-8, with D perhaps matching TRBD1 (7 bases). Trimming took 1 base from V and 3 from J, leaving 10 bases between them. The CDR3 is made up of 14 amino acids. CDR1 SGHVS and CDR2 FQNEAQ come from the germline V gene. The CDR3 loop is CASSLVRGDYEQYF. CDR3 bases: TGTGCCAGCAGCTTAGTCAGGGGGGACTACGAGCAGTACTTC.

This clone was found a few times. The chain couples TRBV18 to TRBJ2-7; D gene uncertain. Germline lookup yields CDR1 KGHSH and CDR2 LQKENI. V was trimmed by 6 bases and J by 1 base, leaving 10 bases between them. This CDR3 spans 13 amino acids. CDR3 in DNA: TGTGCCAGCTCCCGGTCCCAATCCTACGAGCAGTACTTC. Its protein product is CASSRSQSYEQYF.

This chain links TRBV28 with TRBJ2-7, with D perhaps TRBD1 (5 bases). Germline-derived CDR1 and CDR2 are MDHEN and SYDVKM. V lost 5 bases and J 0 bases, leaving 20 bases between the germline ends. This CDR3 spans 17 amino acids. In DNA form, the CDR3 reads TGTGCCAGCAGTCAACCGTTGGGGCGTGCTTCCTCCTACGAGCAGTACTTC. Translating gives CASSQPLGRASSYEQYF.

The V call is TRBV28, the J call TRBJ2-3; the D gene is possibly TRBD1 (6 bases). This CDR3 is built from 16 residues. Germline CDR1 MDHEN, CDR2 SYDVKM. Trimming removed 5 bases from V and 7 bases from J, with 22 bases in between. The CDR3: CASSLPLSDRRYTQYF. CDR3 bases: TGTGCCAGCAGTCTCCCCCTCTCTGACAGGAGATATACGCAGTATTTT.